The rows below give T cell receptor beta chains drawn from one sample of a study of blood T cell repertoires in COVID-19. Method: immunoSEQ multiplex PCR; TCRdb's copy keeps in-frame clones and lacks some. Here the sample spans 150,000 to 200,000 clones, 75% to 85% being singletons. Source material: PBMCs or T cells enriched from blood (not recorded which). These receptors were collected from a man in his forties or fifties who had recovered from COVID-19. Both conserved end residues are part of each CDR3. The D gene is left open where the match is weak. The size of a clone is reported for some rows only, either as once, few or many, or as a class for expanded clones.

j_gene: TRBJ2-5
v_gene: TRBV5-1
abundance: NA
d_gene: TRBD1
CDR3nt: TGCGCCAGCAGCCTGGCGACAGGGGGCGGAGAGACCCAGTACTTC
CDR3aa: CASSLATGGGETQYF

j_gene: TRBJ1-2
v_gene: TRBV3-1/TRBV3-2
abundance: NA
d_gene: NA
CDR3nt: TGTGCCAGCAGCCAGGATACAGGGATCTATGGCTACACCTTC
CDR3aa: CASSQDTGIYGYTF

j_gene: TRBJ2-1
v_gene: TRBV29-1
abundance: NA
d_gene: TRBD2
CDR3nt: TGCAGCGTTGGGAAGGGCCGGGGGGGCAATGAGCAGTTCTTC
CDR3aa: CSVGKGRGGNEQFF

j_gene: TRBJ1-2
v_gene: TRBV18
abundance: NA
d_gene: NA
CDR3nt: TGTGCCAGCTCACCACCGAGGGGGACCCCCTCTAACTATGGCTACACCTTC
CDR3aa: CASSPPRGTPSNYGYTF

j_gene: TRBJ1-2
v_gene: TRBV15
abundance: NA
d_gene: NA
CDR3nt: TGTGCCACCAGCAGAGATTACGGTGAGGGTCGGGTAGGCGGCTACACCTTC
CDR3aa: CATSRDYGEGRVGGYTF

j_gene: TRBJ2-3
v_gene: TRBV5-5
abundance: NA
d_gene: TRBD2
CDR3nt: TGTGCCAGCAGCCGGGAGGGACTTACGCAGTATTTT
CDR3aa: CASSREGLTQYF

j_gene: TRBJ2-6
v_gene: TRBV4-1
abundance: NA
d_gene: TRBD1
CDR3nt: TGCGCCAGCAGCCTCTCCGGGACAGGGGCCCCTAGTAGGGCCAACGTCCTGACTTTC
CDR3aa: CASSLSGTGAPSRANVLTF

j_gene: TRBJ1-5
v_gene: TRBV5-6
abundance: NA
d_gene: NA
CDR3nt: TGTGCCAGCACCCGAGGTCGGGGTGAGCCCCAGCATTTT
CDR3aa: CASTRGRGEPQHF

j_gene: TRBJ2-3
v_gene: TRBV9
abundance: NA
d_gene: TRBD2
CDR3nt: TGTGCCAGCAGCGTAGACAGCCAGGGCCCGGGACTATCAACCCGCACAGATACGCAGTATTTT
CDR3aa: CASSVDSQGPGLSTRTDTQYF

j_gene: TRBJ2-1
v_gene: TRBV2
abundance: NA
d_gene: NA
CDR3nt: TGTGCCAGCAGTGAAGAATTGGAGGGACGGCTGTACTTTGAGGAGGTGTACGGAGTTAAGTTCTTC
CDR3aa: CASSEELEGRLYFEEVYGVKFF

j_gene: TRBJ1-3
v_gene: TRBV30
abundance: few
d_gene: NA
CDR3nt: TGTGCCTGGAGTCCCGGTGGACACTCTGGAAACACCATATATTTT
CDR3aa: CAWSPGGHSGNTIYF

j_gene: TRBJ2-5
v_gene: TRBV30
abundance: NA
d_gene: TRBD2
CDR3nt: TGTGCCTGGAGCCCGGGGGGGCTCCAAGAGACCCAGTACTTC
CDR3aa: CAWSPGGLQETQYF

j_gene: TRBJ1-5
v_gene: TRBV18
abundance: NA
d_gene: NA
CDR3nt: TGTGCCAGCTCGGCAGCCGAGGGGGGGGGCAATCAGCCCCAGCATTTT
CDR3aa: CASSAAEGGGNQPQHF

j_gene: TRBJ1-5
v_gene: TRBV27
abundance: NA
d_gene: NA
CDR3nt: TGTGCCAGCTCATCACTTACTCGCAATCAGCCCCAGCATTTT
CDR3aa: CASSSLTRNQPQHF

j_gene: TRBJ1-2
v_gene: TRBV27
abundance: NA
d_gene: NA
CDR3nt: TGTGCCAGCAGTTCCCTAAGGCTAGTAGGCGGCTACACCTTC
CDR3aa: CASSSLRLVGGYTF

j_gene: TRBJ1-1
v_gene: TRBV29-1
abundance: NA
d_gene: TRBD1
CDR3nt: TGCAGCGTCGACCCGGGACAGAGGGACACTGAAGCTTTCTTT
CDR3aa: CSVDPGQRDTEAFF

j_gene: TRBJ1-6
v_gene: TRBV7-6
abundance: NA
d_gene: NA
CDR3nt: TGTGCCAGCAGCTTACAGCAGGGGTGGGGGTCACCCCTCCACTTT
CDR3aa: CASSLQQGWGSPLHF

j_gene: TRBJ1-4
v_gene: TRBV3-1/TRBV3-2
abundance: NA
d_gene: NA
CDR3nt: TGTGCCAGCAGCCAAGTGTCCGACAAAGCAACTAATGAAAAACTGTTTTTT
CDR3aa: CASSQVSDKATNEKLFF

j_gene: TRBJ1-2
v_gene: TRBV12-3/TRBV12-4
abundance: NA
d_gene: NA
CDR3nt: TGTGCCAGTAGCATGGCAGCCGGCTACACCTTC
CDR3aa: CASSMAAGYTF

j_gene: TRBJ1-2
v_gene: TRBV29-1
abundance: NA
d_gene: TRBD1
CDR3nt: TGCAGCGGAGGAGGACAGGAGACCTTTTATGGCTACACCTTC
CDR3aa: CSGGGQETFYGYTF

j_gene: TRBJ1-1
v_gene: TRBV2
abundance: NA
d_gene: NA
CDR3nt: TGTGCCAGCAGTGGAGCTGAAGCTTTCTTT
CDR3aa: CASSGAEAFF

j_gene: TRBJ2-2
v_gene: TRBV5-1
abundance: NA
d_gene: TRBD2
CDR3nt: TGCGCCAGCAGCAGACTAGCGGGCACCGGGGAGCTGTTTTTT
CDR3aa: CASSRLAGTGELFF

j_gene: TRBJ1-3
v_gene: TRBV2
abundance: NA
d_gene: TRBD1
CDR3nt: TGTGCCAGCTCGGCACAGGGGAAGGGCTCTGGAAACACCATATATTTT
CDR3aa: CASSAQGKGSGNTIYF

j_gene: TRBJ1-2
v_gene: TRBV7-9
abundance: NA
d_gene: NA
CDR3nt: TGTGCCAGCAGCTTTGAGAAAAACTATGGCTACACCTTC
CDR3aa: CASSFEKNYGYTF

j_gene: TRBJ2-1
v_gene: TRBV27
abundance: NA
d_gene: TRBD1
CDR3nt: TGTGCCAGCAGTTCATCGCGACAGGGGGGAGTCGATGAGCAGTTCTTC
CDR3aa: CASSSSRQGGVDEQFF

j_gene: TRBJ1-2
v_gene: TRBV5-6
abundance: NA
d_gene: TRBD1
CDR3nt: TGTGCCAGCAGCCTGGGACAGAACTATGGCTACACCTTC
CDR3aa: CASSLGQNYGYTF

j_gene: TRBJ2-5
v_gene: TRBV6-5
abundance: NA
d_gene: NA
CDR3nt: TGTGCCAGCAGTTACCAGGCCCTCCAAGAGACCCAGTACTTC
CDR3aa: CASSYQALQETQYF

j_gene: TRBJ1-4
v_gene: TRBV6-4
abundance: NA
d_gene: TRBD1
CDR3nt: TGTGCCAGCAGTGACTCGCGTGGACAGGGTAAATCTTTTGAAAAACTGTTTTTT
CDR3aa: CASSDSRGQGKSFEKLFF

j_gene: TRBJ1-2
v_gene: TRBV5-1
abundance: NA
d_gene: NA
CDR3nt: TGCGCCAGCAGCTTGGCGACGGCAGGGGATGGCTACACCTTC
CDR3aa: CASSLATAGDGYTF

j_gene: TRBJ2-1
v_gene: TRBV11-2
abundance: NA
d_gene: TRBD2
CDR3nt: TGTGCCAGCAGCTTTGGTTTGGCGGGGGAGTTCTTC
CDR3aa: CASSFGLAGEFF

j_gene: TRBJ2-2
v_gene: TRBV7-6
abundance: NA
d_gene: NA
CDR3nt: TGTGCCAGCAGCTTAGTTGCGACAGCGTTAACCGGGGAGCTGTTTTTT
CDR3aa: CASSLVATALTGELFF